Shown below are 22 T cell receptor beta chains from a single sample sequenced in a study of blood T cell repertoires in COVID-19. Repertoires were generated with immunoSEQ multiplex PCR, while TCRdb's copy carries only in-frame clones and drops some. The repertoire holds around 250,000 clones, with about 86% as singletons. Sample: peripheral blood. All receptors come from a man aged 18-30 years with active or convalescent COVID-19.

DNA for the CDR3: TGCGCCAGCAGCCAAGATCGGCCAGCGGGGAGCTCCTACAATGAGCAGTTCTTC. Translated: CASSQDRPAGSSYNEQFF. The chain joins TRBV4-3 to TRBJ2-1, with 7 nucleotides matching TRBD2. This CDR3 has 18 amino acids. The V segment lost 0 bases and the J segment 0 bases; nucleotides outside the gene matches: 8. In germline, CDR1 is LGHNA, CDR2 YSLEER.

This chain uses TRBV28 with TRBJ1-5, with 9 bases matching TRBD1. The trim removed 7 bases at V and 5 bases at J, leaving 6 bases unmatched. There are 14 residues in the CDR3. Germline V gives CDR1 MDHEN, CDR2 SYDVKM. CDR3: CASNMDRGDQPQHF. The CDR3 nucleotides read TGTGCCAGCAATATGGACAGGGGAGATCAGCCCCAGCATTTT.

The CDR3 loop is CASTLLQGRDSPLHF. The CDR3 DNA is TGTGCCAGCACTTTATTACAGGGTCGGGATTCACCCCTCCACTTT. The chain links TRBV2 to TRBJ1-6, with TRBD1 as a possible D gene (6 bases). V lost 7 bases and J lost 8, with 18 bases in between. The CDR3 runs to 15 residues. Per the germline V gene, CDR1 is SNHLY and CDR2 is FYNNEI. Variable domain in full (rest from reference TRBV2 and TRBJ1-6): EPEVTQTPSHQVTQMGQEVILRCVPISNHLYFYWYRQILGQKVEFLVSFYNNEISEKSEIFDDQFSVERPDGSNFTLKIRSTKLEDSAMYFCASTLLQGRDSPLHFGNGTRLTVT.

This sequence joins TRBV3-1 (or the pseudogene TRBV3-2) and TRBJ2-1; D may be TRBD2 (6 bases). Deletions cut 0 bases from V and 4 bases from J, with 10 bases between. The CDR3 is made up of 15 amino acids. The V gene's germline CDR1 is LGHDT and CDR2 YNNKEL (reference sequence). The CDR3 nucleotides read TGTGCCAGCAGCCAAGAGTCTAGCGCGTACAATGAGCAGTTCTTC. Its protein product is CASSQESSAYNEQFF.

Here the CDR3 DNA reads TGTGCCAGCAGCTTAGTAATGTCTAACGACGAGCAGTACTTC. This sequence encodes CASSLVMSNDEQYF. This chain links TRBV11-3 with TRBJ2-7, with D unresolved. This CDR3 is 14 amino acids long. The V end was cut by 1 base, the J end by 5 bases, with 12 bases between. Germline V gene data show CDR1 as SGHNT and CDR2 as YENEEA.

The chain recombines TRBV6-1 with TRBJ1-5; D is unresolved. The germline gives CDR1 MNHNS, CDR2 SASEGT. This CDR3 has 15 amino acids. The germline V and J ends were trimmed by 2 bases and 2 bases, with 10 bases remaining between them. Written as DNA, the CDR3 is TGTGCCAGCAGTGAAAACGGGGAGGGCAATCAGCCCCAGCATTTT. As protein: CASSENGEGNQPQHF.

The V call is TRBV9, the J call TRBJ2-1, with a tentative D call TRBD2 (5 bases). Germline lookup yields CDR1 SGDLS and CDR2 YYNGEE. Trimming removed 0 bases from V and 6 bases from J, with 10 bases in between. This CDR3 spans 14 amino acids. The CDR3 DNA is TGTGCCAGCAGCGTAGTTCCAGAGGGCAATGAGCAGTTCTTC. Translating gives CASSVVPEGNEQFF.

V and J are TRBV3-1 (or the pseudogene TRBV3-2) and TRBJ2-7, with D possibly matching TRBD2 (5 bases). The length of the CDR3 is 14 residues. The V end lost 6 bases, the J end lost 6 bases, and 18 bases lay between the germline ends. Germline V gene sequence: CDR1 LGHDT, CDR2 YNNKEL (reference sequence). CDR3 sequence reads: CASREVQSSVEQYF. The CDR3 DNA is TGTGCCAGCAGGGAGGTCCAGAGCTCGGTCGAGCAGTACTTC.

This chain links TRBV19 with TRBJ2-5; 7 bases are shared with TRBD1. The CDR3 totals 15 residues. V lost 5 bases to trimming and J lost 7 bases; unmatched junction nucleotides: 13. Germline assignment: CDR1 LNHDA and CDR2 SQIVND (reference sequence). The CDR3 region has the DNA TGTGCCAGTAGTTTACAAGACCGACAGGGTCTGACCCAGTACTTC. This codes for CASSLQDRQGLTQYF.

This clone was seen more than once but under ten times. The chain has TRBV14 and TRBJ2-7; the D is unclear. The germline V gene encodes CDR1 SGHDN and CDR2 FVKESK. The CDR3 runs 15 residues. Trimming shortened V by 1 base and J by 5 bases, and 15 bases separated the two germline ends. Here the CDR3 DNA reads TGTGCCAGCAGCCAAGCAGGAATCTACTCTAACGAGCAGTACTTC. Amino acid sequence: CASSQAGIYSNEQYF.

V is TRBV7-2 and J is TRBJ1-2, with D uncertain. Trimming cost V 1 base and J 4 bases, with 7 bases left between them. This CDR3 has 13 residues. CDR1 is SGHTA and CDR2 is FQGNSA in the germline V gene. CDR3 loop: CASSLDSFYGYTF. CDR3 nucleotide sequence: TGTGCCAGCAGCTTAGATAGCTTCTATGGCTACACCTTC.

The gene calls are TRBV21-1 and TRBJ2-3; TRBD1, the table's D call, lacks a check against the DNA. TRBV21-1 is labeled a pseudogene. This CDR3 is built from 16 residues. The CDR3 region has the DNA TGTGCCAGCAGCATATCCGGGACAGGGGGCGAGGATACGCAGTATTTT. As protein: CASSISGTGGEDTQYF.

This rearrangement joins TRBV6-5 to TRBJ1-1; D uncertain. This CDR3 comprises 14 residues. Trimming left V 8 bases short and J 2 bases short, with 15 bases between. Germline CDR1 is MNHEY and CDR2 is SVGAGI. CDR3 sequence: CASVPQFTNTEAFF. DNA for the CDR3: TGTGCCAGCGTACCACAGTTTACCAACACTGAAGCTTTCTTT.

The chain couples TRBV2 to TRBJ2-1; unclear D gene. Trimming left V 3 bases short and J 3 bases short, with 12 bases between. Germline V gene data show CDR1 as SNHLY and CDR2 as FYNNEI. CDR3 length: 15 amino acids. The CDR3 spells CASSETTSLYNEQFF. Written as DNA, the CDR3 is TGTGCCAGCAGTGAGACAACCAGTCTCTACAATGAGCAGTTCTTC.

V is TRBV5-4 and J is TRBJ2-2; 7 nucleotides align to TRBD1. The germline V gene has CDR1 SGHNT and CDR2 YYREEE (reference sequence). The trim removed 0 bases at V and 1 base at J, leaving 6 bases unmatched. This CDR3 spans 17 amino acids. Here the CDR3 DNA reads TGTGCCAGCAGCTTGGGGTGGGACAGTTTGAACACCGGGGAGCTGTTTTTT. Its protein is CASSLGWDSLNTGELFF.

For the CDR3, the DNA is TGTGCCAGCAGCTTAGTCCCACCCGACAGGGAGGATACCGGGGAGCTGTTTTTT. Protein: CASSLVPPDREDTGELFF. The chain employs TRBV7-6 and TRBJ2-2, with D tentatively TRBD1 (7 bases). Trimming removed 1 base from V and 5 bases from J, with 20 bases in between. Germline V gives CDR1 SGHVS, CDR2 FNYEAQ. CDR3 length equals 18 residues.

This chain links TRBV9 with TRBJ1-1; no clear D gene. The CDR3 contains 13 residues. V lost 4 bases and J 2 bases, leaving 9 bases between the germline ends. Germline lookup yields CDR1 SGDLS and CDR2 YYNGEE. CDR3 in amino acids: CASSLRPNTEAFF. CDR3 DNA: TGTGCCAGCAGCCTGCGTCCCAACACTGAAGCTTTCTTT. Drawing the rest from reference TRBV9 and TRBJ1-1, the complete variable domain is DSGVTQTPKHLITATGQRVTLRCSPRSGDLSVYWYQQSLDQGLQFLIQYYNGEERAKGNILERFSAQQFPDLHSELNLSSLELGDSALYFCASSLRPNTEAFFGQGTRLTVV.

The chain has TRBV11-3 and TRBJ2-3; tentative D call: TRBD2 (5 bases). The V end lost 7 bases, the J end lost 5 bases, and 10 bases lay between the germline ends. The CDR3 consists of 12 residues. Germline V CDR1 and CDR2: SGHNT, YENEEA. This chain's CDR3 is CASKRGGDTQYF. The CDR3 nucleotides are TGTGCCAGCAAACGGGGTGGAGATACGCAGTATTTT.

The chain recombines TRBV6-5 with TRBJ1-4; TRBD1 is a possible D gene (6 bases). There are 16 residues in the CDR3. V dropped 0 bases and J dropped 7 bases, with 15 bases sitting between them. The germline V gene encodes CDR1 MNHEY and CDR2 SVGAGI. As DNA, the CDR3 is TGTGCCAGCAGTTACTCGACCGGACAGTCTGGTGAAAAACTGTTTTTT. As protein: CASSYSTGQSGEKLFF.

The V gene is TRBV4-2, the J gene TRBJ2-3; maybe TRBD2 (6 bases). V was shortened by 1 base and J by 2 bases, with 13 bases between the two germline ends. CDR1 and CDR2 from the germline V gene are LGHNA and YNFKEQ. This CDR3 is 16 amino acids long. The CDR3 DNA sequence: TGTGCCAGCAGCCAAGGTTCCGGGACTCCCACAGATACGCAGTATTTT. Protein: CASSQGSGTPTDTQYF.

In this sample, this clone turned up once. The V call is TRBV10-1, the J call TRBJ2-2; 7 bases fit TRBD2. V shed 6 bases and J 6 bases; nucleotides not matched to a gene: 4. The CDR3 covers 13 residues. The germline V gene encodes CDR1 WNHNN and CDR2 SYGVQD (reference sequence). CDR3: CASSTSVAGELFF. DNA of the CDR3: TGCGCCAGCAGCACTAGCGTCGCCGGGGAGCTGTTTTTT.

The J gene is TRBJ2-3, the V gene TRBV9; D might be TRBD2 (5 bases). The CDR3 covers 18 residues. In germline, CDR1 is SGDLS, CDR2 YYNGEE. V lost 0 bases and J lost 0, with 17 bases in between. The CDR3 DNA reads as TGTGCCAGCAGCGTAGCTAGTCCCGGGAAGGAGAGCACAGATACGCAGTATTTT. This encodes CASSVASPGKESTDTQYF.